This T cell receptor (beta chain) was retrieved from a study of a mutant IDH1 vaccine in newly diagnosed glioma. Time point reported: baseline, week 1 (first vaccination visit). Treatment here: pre-vaccination baseline after standard-of-care therapy. Donors' newly diagnosed IDH1-mutant WHO grade 3 or 4 astrocytomas lacked nuclear ATRX. TCRdb's copy holds only in-frame clones and misses some; the assay was immunoSEQ multiplex PCR. In the table there are approximately 70,000 clones, 75% to 85% of which are singletons. The V segment lost 0 bases and the J segment 3 bases; nucleotides outside the gene matches: 3. CDR1 and CDR2 (germline): SGHNT, YYREEE (reference sequence). The CDR3 extends over 14 amino acids. As for this clone: As yet, its antigen is unknown.

Findings and caveats of the study: Apparently unrelated to pseudoprogression were changes in the top peripheral T cell clonotypes.

The clonotype originates from a man in his forties or fifties with glioma. This rearrangement joins TRBV5-4 to TRBJ2-7; 7 nucleotides agree with TRBD1. The material was PBMCs, obtained from a glioma patient treated with radiotherapy, temozolomide or both. The DNA of the CDR3 is TGTGCCAGCAGCTTGGGACAGGGTATCTACGAGCAGTACTTC. It translates to CASSLGQGIYEQYF.